The 21 T cell receptor beta chains below all came from one sample that was sequenced in a study of T cells of healthy individuals. Each CDR3 protein gets one entry after TCRdb re-called the 5' RACE reads with MiXCR. Counted here are 95,000 to 100,000 distinct CDR3 sequences, 17% occurring once; the ten biggest clones make up about 6.2%. The receptors were sampled from a human donor in good health.

This chain connects TRBV4-1 to TRBJ1-2, with 11 nucleotides matching TRBD1. Trimming took 4 bases from V and 3 from J; bases not matched to a gene: 1. Germline loops: CDR1 MGHRA, CDR2 YSYEKL. CDR3 length equals 14 residues. The CDR3 loop is CASSLGQGDYGYTF. In DNA form, the CDR3 reads TGCGCCAGCAGCCTGGGACAGGGGGACTATGGCTACACCTTC.

This clonotype turned up a few times. The V call is TRBV2, the J call TRBJ1-6; D remains ambiguous. The ends were cut back, 3 bases at V and 9 bases at J, with 15 bases in the middle. The CDR3 length is 15 residues. The germline CDR1 and CDR2 sequences are SNHLY and FYNNEI. The CDR3 DNA is TGTGCCAGCAGTGATGGCGCCACGGTGGGTTCACCCCTCCACTTT. This translates into CASSDGATVGSPLHF.

This clonotype was recorded at least ten times. V is TRBV20-1 and J is TRBJ2-3; D is unresolved. CDR3 length: 14 amino acids. Germline CDR1 and CDR2: DFQATT and SNEGSKA (reference sequence). V lost 6 bases to trimming and J lost 0 bases, with 13 bases between them. The CDR3 spells CSAPETLSTDTQYF. The CDR3 DNA follows: TGCAGTGCGCCAGAGACCCTTAGCACAGATACGCAGTATTTT.

The chain employs TRBV10-3 and TRBJ1-4; D is uncertain. The CDR3 is 13 residues long. V lost 7 bases, J lost 8 bases, and 14 bases lay in between. Germline CDR1 ENHRY, CDR2 SYGVKD. The CDR3 DNA sequence: TGTGCCATCACCTCCCCCGGGTACGAAAAACTGTTTTTT. Translating gives CAITSPGYEKLFF.

In its sample, this clonotype was seen many times. The V call is TRBV28, the J call TRBJ1-2, with unresolved D. This CDR3 has 13 residues. Per the germline V gene, CDR1 is MDHEN and CDR2 is SYDVKM. Trimming shortened V by 4 bases and J by 4 bases, and 10 bases separated the two germline ends. The CDR3 reads CASSSYSTYGYTF. In DNA, the CDR3 is TGTGCCAGCAGTTCATACAGTACCTATGGCTACACCTTC.

There are many counts of this clonotype. The chain is built from TRBV29-1 and TRBJ2-7, with TRBD2 identical over 9 bases. The CDR3 covers 14 residues. Germline CDR1 is SQVTM and CDR2 is ANQGSEA. The trim removed 2 bases at V and 0 bases at J, leaving 2 bases unmatched. CDR3 loop: CSVETSGYSYEQYF. The CDR3 DNA reads TGCAGCGTTGAAACTAGCGGGTACTCCTACGAGCAGTACTTC.

The chain employs TRBV6-2 or TRBV6-3 and TRBJ2-7, with 9 nucleotides matching TRBD1. Germline CDR1 MNHEY, CDR2 SVGEGT. The CDR3 consists of 15 residues. The junction had 8 bases not matched to a gene; V was cut back by 5 bases and J by 3 bases. The CDR3 DNA reads TGTGCCAGCAGTCCCGGGACAGGGTCCCTCTACGAGCAGTACTTC. Its translation: CASSPGTGSLYEQYF.

This clonotype was picked up a small number of times. The V and J genes are TRBV2 and TRBJ1-6; D is undetermined. Trimming shortened V by 5 bases and J by 0 bases, and 11 bases separated the two germline ends. This CDR3 is 16 amino acids long. Germline CDR1 reads SNHLY; CDR2 reads FYNNEI. CDR3 sequence (DNA): TGTGCCAGCAGTAGCAGGCGGAGCTCCTATAATTCACCCCTCCACTTT. This codes for CASSSRRSSYNSPLHF.

This clonotype has more than one count but fewer than ten. This chain joins TRBV15 and TRBJ2-1; the D is unclear. Germline V lookup: CDR1 LNHNV, CDR2 YYDKDF (reference sequence). V lost 0 bases and J lost 4, with 7 bases in between. The CDR3 runs to 14 residues. The CDR3, as DNA: TGTGCCACCAGCAGAGATCGAAGGTACAATGAGCAGTTCTTC. This encodes CATSRDRRYNEQFF.

This clonotype was counted between two and nine times. J is TRBJ1-1 and V is TRBV20-1, with D perhaps matching TRBD1 (5 bases). The germline CDR1 and CDR2 sequences are DFQATT and SNEGSKA (reference sequence). CDR3 length: 12 residues. V lost 6 bases, J lost 1 base, and 9 bases lay in between. The CDR3 nucleotides read TGCAGTGCGGACCAGGGGAACACTGAAGCTTTCTTT. This codes for CSADQGNTEAFF.

The chain couples TRBV7-9 to TRBJ1-5; D gene unclear. V was shortened by 3 bases and J by 0 bases, with 6 bases between the two germline ends. The CDR3 consists of 14 residues. The germline V gene has CDR1 SEHNR and CDR2 FQNEAQ (reference sequence). CDR3 sequence: CASSLSNSNQPQHF. The CDR3 coding sequence is TGTGCCAGCAGCTTGTCTAATAGCAATCAGCCCCAGCATTTT.

There are many counts of this clonotype. The V gene is TRBV2, the J gene TRBJ1-1, with D unresolved. The CDR3 runs 14 residues. Trimming stripped 5 bases from V and 1 base from J, with 11 bases between. Germline assignment: CDR1 SNHLY and CDR2 FYNNEI. The CDR3 DNA reads TGTGCCAGCAGTCCCGTTAGGGCGAACACTGAAGCTTTCTTT. This sequence encodes CASSPVRANTEAFF.

In its sample, this clonotype was seen a few times. The rearrangement links TRBV25-1 to TRBJ2-5; weak D call: TRBD1 (6 bases). Looked up from germline, CDR1 is MGHDK and CDR2 is SYGVNS. CDR3 length equals 13 residues. As DNA, the CDR3 is TGTGGCTCGACAGGTTTTGCGGGAGAGACCCAGTACTTC. Translating gives CGSTGFAGETQYF.

The rearrangement uses TRBV28 and TRBJ2-2; the D gene is possibly TRBD1 (5 bases). This CDR3 has 15 residues. V lost 3 bases and J 1 base, leaving 9 bases between the germline ends. Germline lookup yields CDR1 MDHEN and CDR2 SYDVKM. CDR3 sequence reads: CASSFLTENTGELFF. The CDR3 DNA follows: TGTGCCAGCAGTTTCTTGACAGAGAACACCGGGGAGCTGTTTTTT.

This clonotype was seen only a few times. The CDR3 region is CASSLWASGSSYNEQFF. The DNA of the CDR3 is TGTGCCAGCAGTTTATGGGCTAGCGGATCCTCCTACAATGAGCAGTTCTTC. V usage is TRBV28 and J usage is TRBJ2-1; 7 nucleotides align to TRBD2. The germline V gene encodes CDR1 MDHEN and CDR2 SYDVKM. V lost 0 bases and J lost 0; bases outside the gene matches: 5. This CDR3 comprises 17 residues.

This clonotype was seen ten or more times. V usage is TRBV29-1 and J usage is TRBJ2-1; a possible D gene is TRBD2 (6 bases). This CDR3 is 13 amino acids long. The germline V gene encodes CDR1 SQVTM and CDR2 ANQGSEA. V lost 7 bases, J lost 12 bases, and 22 bases lay in between. The CDR3 nucleotides read TGCAGCGCCTTAAAGGACGGAGGGGACGTGCAGTTCTTC. As protein: CSALKDGGDVQFF.

The V call is TRBV7-8, the J call TRBJ2-7, with TRBD1 matching 9 bases. The CDR3 has 14 amino acids. V was clipped by 5 bases and J by 3 bases; unmatched bases: 5. Per germline, CDR1 SGHVS and CDR2 FQNEAQ. CDR3 protein: CASSAGTGLYEQYF. The DNA of the CDR3 is TGTGCCAGCAGCGCCGGGACAGGGCTCTACGAGCAGTACTTC.

The sample holds a few counts of this clonotype. This sequence joins TRBV5-6 and TRBJ2-1; D is perhaps TRBD2 (7 bases). CDR1 is SGHDT and CDR2 is YYEEEE in the germline V gene. The CDR3 extends over 15 amino acids. The V end was cut by 4 bases, the J end by 0 bases, with 11 bases between. The CDR3 reads CASSPGDYSYNEQFF. DNA for the CDR3: TGTGCCAGCAGCCCAGGGGACTACTCCTACAATGAGCAGTTCTTC.

This clonotype has ten or more counts. The chain couples TRBV11-2 to TRBJ1-1; D is ambiguous. There are 14 residues in the CDR3. V was shortened by 5 bases and J by 4 bases, with 14 bases between the two germline ends. Per the germline V gene, CDR1 is SGHAT and CDR2 is FQNNGV. The CDR3 DNA reads as TGTGCCAGCAGCGCAGGTTGGTTGGGCACTGAAGCTTTCTTT. Translating gives CASSAGWLGTEAFF.

This rearrangement joins TRBV15 to TRBJ2-3; weak D call: TRBD1 (5 bases). Germline lookup yields CDR1 LNHNV and CDR2 YYDKDF (reference sequence). The CDR3 has 13 residues. V lost 7 bases, J lost 1 base, and 9 bases lay in between. The CDR3 sequence: CATNKGRTDTQYF. For the CDR3, the DNA is TGTGCCACCAACAAGGGGCGCACAGATACGCAGTATTTT. Filled out from reference TRBV15 and TRBJ2-3, the complete variable domain reads DAMVIQNPRYQVTQFGKPVTLSCSQTLNHNVMYWYQQKSSQAPKLLFHYYDKDFNNEADTPDNFQSRRPNTSFCFLDIRSPGLGDTAMYLCATNKGRTDTQYFGPGTRLTVL.

V and J are TRBV20-1 and TRBJ1-2, with TRBD1 as a possible D gene (5 bases). Germline V gene data show CDR1 as DFQATT and CDR2 as SNEGSKA (reference sequence). Trimming left V 1 base short and J 4 bases short, with 10 bases between. This CDR3 has 13 amino acids. CDR3 sequence: CSARGGSTYGYTF. DNA for the CDR3: TGCAGTGCTAGAGGGGGCTCCACCTATGGCTACACCTTC.